This passage covers 21 T cell receptor beta chains from one sample sequenced in a study of blood T cell repertoires in COVID-19 (dated by TCRdb to about 2020). The library was produced with the immunoSEQ multiplex PCR assay. The immuneACCESS repertoire file appears here via TCRdb, limited to in-frame rearrangements. These files lack a portion of the clones; in checked studies, under half of the deficit traces to unresolved V genes, and the cause of the others is not known. The sample table contains about 100,000 clones; only one count was recorded for roughly 92% of them. The top ten clonotypes cover around 5.7% of the sample. The sample comprised peripheral blood. The source of these receptors is a man in his sixties or seventies with acute or convalescent COVID-19.

This chain uses TRBV14 with TRBJ2-1; maybe TRBD1 (6 bases). Trimming removed 4 bases from V and 9 bases from J, with 10 bases in between. This CDR3 spans 12 amino acids. Germline V gives CDR1 SGHDN, CDR2 FVKESK. The CDR3 protein is CASSPPQGEQFF. DNA for the CDR3: TGTGCCAGCAGCCCACCACAGGGTGAGCAGTTCTTC.

The V call is TRBV7-3, the J call TRBJ2-3; 11 bases are shared with TRBD1. V gave up 2 bases and J gave up 6 bases; unmatched junction bases: 4. The CDR3 loop spans 15 amino acids. Germline assignment: CDR1 SGHTA and CDR2 FQGTGA. CDR3 DNA sequence: TGTGCCAGCAGCTTATTGGACAGGGGGCCTGATACGCAGTATTTT. It is translated as CASSLLDRGPDTQYF. The full variable domain, in which reference TRBV7-3 and TRBJ2-3 provide the parts outside the CDR3, is GAGVSQTPSNKVTEKGKYVELRCDPISGHTALYWYRQSLGQGPEFLIYFQGTGAADDSGLPNDRFFAVRPEGSVSTLKIQRTERGDSAVYLCASSLLDRGPDTQYFGPGTRLTVL.

This chain connects TRBV4-1 to TRBJ1-1; TRBD1 is a possible D gene (6 bases). Between the trimmed V and J ends, which lost 0 bases and 1 base, there was a span of 9 bases. The CDR3 is made up of 15 amino acids. CDR1 and CDR2 from the germline V gene are MGHRA and YSYEKL. CDR3 nucleotide sequence: TGCGCCAGCAGCCAAGAGGACAGAGCGAACACTGAAGCTTTCTTT. Translation: CASSQEDRANTEAFF.

The J gene is TRBJ2-1, the V gene TRBV29-1; 8 bases match TRBD2. CDR1 and CDR2 from the germline V gene are SQVTM and ANQGSEA. V lost 6 bases, J lost 4 bases, and 11 bases stayed unmatched. CDR3 length equals 15 residues. The CDR3 DNA reads TGCAGCGTCTCATTGGAACTAGCGGTATACAATGAGCAGTTCTTC. Protein sequence: CSVSLELAVYNEQFF.

Only one count was recorded for this clone. This chain links TRBV28 with TRBJ2-7, with 13 bases fitting TRBD2. V shed 3 bases, J shed 7 bases, and the junction held 6 bases outside the gene matches. From germline, CDR1 is MDHEN and CDR2 SYDVKM. CDR3 length equals 15 residues. This CDR3 is CASSFRTSGSREQYF. The DNA for the CDR3 is TGTGCCAGCAGTTTTCGGACTAGCGGGAGCCGGGAGCAGTACTTC.

The chain combines TRBV9 with TRBJ1-5, with D unclear. The CDR3 has 14 amino acids. V lost 3 bases to trimming and J lost 2 bases, with 9 bases between them. Germline CDR1 reads SGDLS; CDR2 reads YYNGEE. The CDR3 DNA reads TGTGCCAGCAGCGGTGACAATGGCAATCAGCCCCAGCATTTT. Amino acid sequence: CASSGDNGNQPQHF.

This rearrangement joins TRBV3-1 (or the pseudogene TRBV3-2) to TRBJ2-1; the D is unclear. Between the trimmed V and J ends, which lost 5 bases and 9 bases, there was a span of 14 bases. Germline V CDR1 and CDR2: LGHDT, YNNKEL (reference sequence). CDR3 length: 13 residues. The CDR3 nucleotides read TGTGCCAGCAGCTCTCGGTGGTTTTCTGAGCAGTTCTTC. Its translation: CASSSRWFSEQFF.

The chain employs TRBV18 and TRBJ1-1, with D possibly being TRBD1 (5 bases). This CDR3 contains 13 residues. CDR1 and CDR2 (germline): KGHSH, LQKENI. Between the trimmed V and J ends, which lost 6 bases and 3 bases, there was a span of 11 bases. The CDR3 nucleotides read TGTGCCAGCTCCCGGGGGAAGGACACTGAAGCTTTCTTT. Translating it yields CASSRGKDTEAFF.

The chain combines TRBV10-3 with TRBJ2-3, with TRBD2 identical over 11 bases. The V segment lost 9 bases and the J segment 2 bases; nucleotides outside the gene matches: 7. The CDR3 spans 15 residues. The germline gives CDR1 ENHRY, CDR2 SYGVKD. CDR3 DNA sequence: TGTGCCATTGGGGGACTAGCGGCCCCCACAGATACGCAGTATTTT. Translating gives CAIGGLAAPTDTQYF.

This rearrangement joins TRBV5-4 to TRBJ1-6, with D maybe TRBD1 (5 bases). Germline values: CDR1 SGHNT, CDR2 YYREEE (reference sequence). Trimming removed 1 base from V and 2 bases from J, with 7 bases in between. The CDR3 sequence is 15 residues long. The CDR3 nucleotides are TGTGCCAGCAGCTTGAGGGGCGCCTATAATTCACCCCTCCACTTT. Translated: CASSLRGAYNSPLHF.

This clone has just a few counts. J is TRBJ1-4 and V is TRBV6-5; TRBD1 matches 7 bases. The length of the CDR3 is 15 residues. CDR1 and CDR2 from the germline V gene are MNHEY and SVGAGI. V gave up 5 bases and J gave up 3 bases; unmatched junction bases: 6. CDR3 protein: CASSRTGTANEKLFF. The DNA of the CDR3 is TGTGCCAGCAGTCGAACCGGGACAGCTAATGAAAAACTGTTTTTT.

The chain has TRBV4-1 and TRBJ2-2; no clear D gene. The V gene's germline CDR1 is MGHRA and CDR2 YSYEKL. The CDR3 has 14 amino acids. V was shortened by 3 bases and J by 4 bases, with 9 bases between the two germline ends. For the CDR3, the DNA is TGCGCCAGCAGCCAGGTGCGAATCACCGGGGAGCTGTTTTTT. This encodes CASSQVRITGELFF.

The chain joins TRBV3-1 (or the pseudogene TRBV3-2) to TRBJ2-2; weak D call: TRBD2 (5 bases). CDR3 length: 15 residues. Germline CDR1 LGHDT, CDR2 YNNKEL (reference sequence). The germline V and J ends were trimmed by 6 bases and 4 bases, with 15 bases remaining between them. Written as DNA, the CDR3 is TGTGCCAGCAGTCAGCCTACAGAGGGCACCGGGGAGCTGTTTTTT. Translated: CASSQPTEGTGELFF.

The V call is TRBV6-5, the J call TRBJ2-4, with 8 bases identical to TRBD1. The CDR3 runs 13 residues. Germline CDR1 and CDR2: MNHEY and SVGAGI. With V trimmed by 6 bases and J by 9 bases, 7 bases remained unmatched. The CDR3 DNA reads as TGTGCCAGCAGATCGGACAGGGCAGGCATTCAGTACTTC. Its protein product is CASRSDRAGIQYF.

The gene calls are TRBV3-1 (or the pseudogene TRBV3-2) and TRBJ2-2; D not resolved. CDR1 and CDR2 from the germline V gene are LGHDT and YNNKEL (reference sequence). The length of the CDR3 is 13 residues. Trimming stripped 1 base from V and 7 bases from J, with 7 bases between. Written as DNA, the CDR3 is TGTGCCAGCAGCCAAGGTCCAAACGGGGAGCTGTTTTTT. This codes for CASSQGPNGELFF.

The V call is TRBV6-6, the J call TRBJ2-3; the match to TRBD2 covers 12 bases. Germline-derived CDR1 and CDR2 are MNHNY and SVGAGI (reference sequence). J gave up 3 bases and V 6 bases, and 7 bases lay outside the gene matches. CDR3 length equals 16 residues. The CDR3 nucleotides read TGTGCCAGCAGCAAGGGACTAGCGGGCTCGACAGATACGCAGTATTTT. It is translated as CASSKGLAGSTDTQYF.

CDR3 loop: CATSDVRSLGELFF. Written as DNA, the CDR3 is TGTGCCACCAGTGATGTGAGGAGCCTCGGGGAGCTGTTTTTT. The chain combines TRBV24-1 with TRBJ2-2; D ambiguous. Germline lookup yields CDR1 KGHDR and CDR2 SFDVKD. This CDR3 has 14 amino acids. The germline V and J ends were trimmed by 3 bases and 7 bases, with 11 bases remaining between them.

The chain links TRBV24-1 to TRBJ1-1; TRBD1 might be the D (6 bases). The CDR3 covers 13 residues. Trimming cost V 7 bases and J 5 bases, with 13 bases left between them. Germline V CDR1 and CDR2: KGHDR, SFDVKD. The CDR3 reads CATRASGVTEAFF. DNA of the CDR3: TGTGCCACCAGAGCTTCAGGGGTAACTGAAGCTTTCTTT.

The V call is TRBV18, the J call TRBJ1-1; unclear D gene. Germline V gene sequence: CDR1 KGHSH, CDR2 LQKENI. This CDR3 is built from 12 residues. Trimming removed 3 bases from V and 9 bases from J, with 11 bases in between. The CDR3 here is CASSPERTKAFF. CDR3 in DNA: TGTGCCAGCTCACCGGAGCGAACTAAAGCTTTCTTT.

In DNA form, the CDR3 reads TGTGCCAGCAAGACAGGTCCATACAATGAGCAGTTCTTC. It specifies CASKTGPYNEQFF. V is TRBV27 and J is TRBJ2-1; D perhaps matches TRBD1 (6 bases). CDR1 and CDR2 (germline): MNHEY, SMNVEV (reference sequence). Trimming left V 7 bases short and J 4 bases short, with 11 bases between. CDR3 length: 13 residues.

This clone was observed a single time. V and J are TRBV9 and TRBJ2-2; 10 nucleotides line up with TRBD2. CDR1 SGDLS and CDR2 YYNGEE come from the germline V gene. The CDR3 is 16 residues long. V shed 1 base, J shed 0 bases, and the junction held 0 bases outside the gene matches. In DNA form, the CDR3 reads TGTGCCAGCAGCGTAACTAGCGGGACGAACACCGGGGAGCTGTTTTTT. This codes for CASSVTSGTNTGELFF.